This TCR beta chain was sequenced during a study of blood T cell repertoires in COVID-19. Across the whole study: COVID-19 samples, acute and convalescent, were from the United States, Italy and Spain. In each case, the material was cDNA or gDNA derived from T cells, B-cell-depleted T cells, or PBMCs.

In the study's own analysis: Estimation of nucleated cell counts relied on the amplification of reference gene primers. The method was immunoSEQ multiplex PCR; TCRdb's version includes in-frame clones alone and lacks a portion of them. V, J and clone size are those of that table, while D and trimming were read from the DNA. This sample yields approximately 81,000 clones, of which around nine tenths are seen a single time; less than 15% belongs to the top ten. The germline V gene encodes CDR1 LNHDA and CDR2 SQIVND (reference sequence). V gave up 4 bases and J gave up 4 bases, with 16 bases separating them. This CDR3 comprises 15 residues.

The origin of this receptor is a man aged 70 or older with active or convalescent COVID-19. The V gene is TRBV19, the J gene TRBJ1-1; D is undetermined. Source material: peripheral blood. The CDR3 loop reads CASSTLEGAPTEAFF. The CDR3 DNA reads as TGTGCCAGTAGTACCCTCGAGGGTGCGCCCACTGAAGCTTTCTTT.